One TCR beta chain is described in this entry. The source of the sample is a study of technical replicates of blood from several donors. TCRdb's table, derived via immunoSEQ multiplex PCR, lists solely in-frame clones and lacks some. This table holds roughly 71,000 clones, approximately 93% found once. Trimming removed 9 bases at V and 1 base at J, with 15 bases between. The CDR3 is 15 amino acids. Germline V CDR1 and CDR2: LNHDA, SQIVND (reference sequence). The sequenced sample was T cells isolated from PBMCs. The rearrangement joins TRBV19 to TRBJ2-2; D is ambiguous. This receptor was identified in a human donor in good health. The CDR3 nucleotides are TGTGCCAGCAATAAGCAGAGGCAGAACACCGGGGAGCTGTTTTTT. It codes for CASNKQRQNTGELFF.